Given below is one T cell receptor beta chain in context. Its recognized antigen is unknown. No qualities accompany the bases; no much larger clone lies one base away. The data were obtained in a study of cytomegalovirus exposure and HLA in healthy donors (dated by TCRdb to 2016 to 2017). Study-wide context: According to an earlier analysis of a few hundred of the donors, about 180 million T cells yielded some 120 million unique TCR beta sequences and around 280 Gb of sequence data. Rather than using new phenotypic data, the later analysis identified candidate immune exposures from TCR beta sequences and from how often those sequences occurred across donors. An earlier analysis of some 500 of the donors used high-throughput TCR beta sequencing to judge whether each TCR beta V gene segment behaved as functional or pseudogenic. About 300 gigabases of sequencing data and 80 million or so unique TCR sequences were included in an early release covering several hundred HLA-typed donors. To study patterns of TCR occurrence, a later analysis re-analyzed previously published TCR beta repertoires from just over 650 donors and added high-resolution HLA genotyping. On average, approximately 250,000 unique TCR beta nucleotide sequences were sequenced per donor among about 400 genotyped donors of the cohort, with 15% to 20% of those sequences being non-productive. High-throughput TCR immunosequencing, statistical association of individual TCRs with disease status, and machine learning were combined to predict cytomegalovirus infection status. The number of donors typed differed by locus, with about 620-630 for A, B, C, DRB1 and DQB1, roughly 520 for DQA1, under 610 for DPA1, and some 470 for DPB1. The genetic ancestry cluster associated with self-reported Caucasian donors included 81% of the 398 genotyped donors. All discovery cohort repertoires had been generated on a single sequencing platform. Along with the 666-subject first cohort, a separate validation cohort of roughly 110 different subjects was used. The study was designed to test whether signatures of past pathogen exposure could be identified by cataloging public T cell receptors. In a later genetic analysis, genome-wide SNP genotypes for 398 of the 666 donors were used, and that subset was treated as a discovery cohort. The study profiled the T cell repertoires of 666 subjects by immunosequencing and related them to cytomegalovirus serostatus. Donor age, sex, ethnicity and CMV serostatus were compiled alongside the repertoire data. Both class I and class II loci were covered by HLA typing, at four-digit resolution. Four or five DR-DQ haplotypes were handled as single units for association and clustering because linkage in the cohort was strong.

The investigation overall reported the following: The classifier was reported to diagnose cytomegalovirus status with high specificity and sensitivity in both the original and validation cohorts. A later analysis found that most CMV-associated TCR beta chains appeared HLA-restricted, with HLA associations seemingly driven largely by CMV exposure. This cohort had only TCR beta chains sequenced, and the lack of alpha or paired-chain data limited which features could be detected. An association between a missense DCLRE1C variant and V-gene and J-gene trimming of TCR beta chains was found in a later genetic analysis and replicated in an independent cohort. A group of highly shared sequence variants was considered likely to be a technical artifact of the sequencing pipeline. Presence/absence analyses assumed roughly uniform sequencing depth across donors, an assumption that may not hold. Most TCR sequences were observed very rarely across donors, whereas some public TCRs were present in many individuals. HLA typing was unavailable for some donors at each locus, so association tests used only the typed subset. According to a later analysis, parvovirus B19, influenza, CMV and Epstein-Barr virus appeared linked to several top co-occurrence clusters. A further reported finding was that TCR beta sequences accurately predicted the HLA-A and HLA-B alleles for most subjects in the first cohort. It was suggested by the authors that the approach could potentially be generalized to other disease states and immunological phenotypes. A later analysis found that TCR association rates varied across HLA loci, with DRB1 alleles showing the most associated TCRs and HLA-C alleles the fewest. A later genetic analysis reported fewer N-insertions in productive TCRs among donors in an Asian-associated ancestry cluster than the roughly 720-donor mean. Some IMGT-functional V segments, including TRBV6-2 and TRBV6-3, could not be distinguished by the 87-base-pair reads and were therefore excluded. A later analysis associated some 17,000 TCR beta sequences with specific HLA alleles at a false discovery rate of 0.05. Broadly in line with IMGT annotations, most TCR beta V segments showed up in productive rearrangements about 87% or about 30% of the time in an earlier analysis of approximately 600 of the donors. Roughly 17 rarely observed V segments, including chromosome 9 orphons, were excluded from the earlier analysis of just under 600 of the donors because counts were too low. The study listed 150 to 200 TCR beta chains as associated with cytomegalovirus. The only immune exposure information available for the cohort was CMV serostatus. Correlated functional status among segregating V segments might be attributable to linkage disequilibrium, but an unknown experimental factor could not be ruled out. A few of the identified cytomegalovirus-associated TCR beta chains were confirmed in vitro to be specific for cytomegalovirus antigens. Assigning TCR associations to individual alleles was difficult when HLA alleles, especially DR and DQ, strongly co-occurred. A later analysis found that HLA-associated TCR beta chains were more clonally expanded and had lower generation probabilities than equally common non-associated chains.

Clipping removes 0 bases from V and 4 bases from J, with 6 as the unmatched junction base count. For CDR1 and CDR2, the germline V gene lists LGHNA and YSLEER. Including the terminal cysteine and phenylalanine, the CDR3 comprises 16 residues. Just CDR3 DNA is preserved here, 48 bases in frame from base 1. The library was prepared using the immunoSEQ multiplex PCR assay. A mixture of 60 forward primers for TCR Vbeta segments and 13 reverse primers for TCR Jbeta segments was used in the multiplex PCR. Amplification of the CDR3 region of rearranged TCR beta genes was performed with a multiplex PCR assay on genomic DNA. The Illumina HiSeq System was used to sequence the amplified TCR beta libraries as 87-base-pair reads. As for the authors' bioinformatics: Across the 600 to 700 repertoires, a later analysis counted tens of millions of unique TCR beta chains, around 10 million of which were shared by at least two donors. A nearest-neighbor algorithm error-corrected the raw reads and collapsed the reads into unique sequences, merging closely related sequences to remove PCR and sequencing errors. Alignment of CDR3 sequences to IMGT reference sequences was used to assign V, D and J gene segments. For a sequence to be retained, at least a six-nucleotide match to both a V gene segment and a J gene segment was required. Rearrangements were called productive when the CDR3 lacked stop codons and stayed in frame with V and J; all others were non-productive. Following IMGT convention, CDR3 was defined as the stretch from the second conserved V-encoded cysteine up to the conserved J-encoded phenylalanine. The earlier analysis of approximately 500 of the donors excluded sequences that lacked an unambiguous match to a single V gene segment. In an earlier analysis of 587 of the donors, V segments were called functional above 56.7% productive rearrangements and were called segregating when the between-donor standard deviation exceeded 5%. A statistical classification framework was developed to diagnose cytomegalovirus status using the catalog of TCR beta chain sequences. V and J gene assignment, in a later analysis, came from comparing TCR nucleotide sequences with IMGT/GENE-DB human TR gene sequences. A later analysis assigned CDR3 sequences and most-parsimonious VDJ recombination scenarios with the TCRdist pipeline. A later analysis defined each TCR beta chain by its CDR3 amino acid sequence plus V-gene family, and excluded reads lacking a unique V-gene family. A later analysis removed roughly 590 highly shared, low-generation-probability nucleotide sequences to deal with suspected cross-contamination and a sequencing artifact. In a later analysis, a clonal expansion index for each public chain was calculated from normalized within-repertoire ranks of inferred template counts. In a later analysis, generation probabilities were computed using a VDJ recombination model fitted to out-of-frame rearrangements, and the results were checked against IGoR. In a later analysis, TCR-TCR, TCR-HLA and TCR-CMV co-occurrence was scored with hypergeometric tests, and a repertoire-size bias correction was applied to TCR pairs. A later analysis estimated false discovery rates by permuting HLA or CMV assignments 20 times. In a later analysis, co-occurring TCRs were grouped using DBSCAN, and TCRdist sequence similarity was added for clustering within HLA-allele-positive subsets. For co-occurrence clustering, repertoires with fewer than 30,000 or more than 120,000 public chains were excluded, along with about five repertoires with anomalous nucleotide sharing. Not all clones reach the TCRdb copy of this immuneACCESS table, which keeps in-frame sequences only. Checked studies attribute under half of the gap to unresolved V genes and leave the rest unexplained. D and trimming were read from the DNA, whereas the V and J calls and clone size are those reported in that table. A total of some 90,000 clones appear in this sample, 70% to 85% of them only once. The ten largest clones take up about 2.9% of the sample.

The cohort comprised some 700 healthy bone marrow donors. Cohort members were all nominally healthy when sampled, although unrecorded immune exposures were likely present. The donor was CMV seronegative and belonged to the group of under 400 seronegative cohort members. Each donor provided a peripheral blood sample, and peripheral blood mononuclear cells were used for TCR beta sequencing. The Qiagen DNeasy Blood Extraction Kit was used to extract genomic DNA from the blood cell samples. The sequence joins TRBV4-3 to TRBJ1-2; a stretch of 9 junction bases matches TRBD1. Sequencing was performed on PBMCs. This sequence originates from a man aged 25-40 years in good health and CMV-seronegative. In nucleotide form, the sequence is TGCGCCAGCAGCCAAGATAGGGGACAGGGCGGCTATGGCTACACCTTC. The translation is CASSQDRGQGGYGYTF.